This T cell receptor (beta chain) was found in a study of T-cell memory formation after mild COVID-19. This clonotype appeared a few times. The target antigen is unknown. Study-wide results and limits: Day 15 to 85 contracting clones showed balanced CD4/CD8; day 15 to 37 expanders favored CD4+.

Barcoded TCR alpha and TCR beta cDNA libraries with UMIs came from 5'RACE using constant-segment primers. MiXCR, run by TCRdb on the 5' RACE reads, gives a single entry per CDR3 protein. The sample lists 340,000 or so distinct CDR3 sequences, 10% to 15% seen once, with 20% to 25% in the top ten. V was trimmed by 2 bases and J by 4 bases, leaving 9 bases between them. The CDR3 runs to 13 residues. CDR1 SGHTA and CDR2 FQGNSA come from the germline V gene. This chain connects TRBV7-2 to TRBJ2-7; possible D gene TRBD2, 5 bases. The sequence was obtained from a man between 18 and 29 years old who had mild COVID-19 (a few samples of this study predate the infection). Cell type and time point are not known. Sequencing input: PBMCs or a T cell subset sorted from them (not recorded which). CDR3 DNA: TGTGCCAGCAGCTTAAGCTCGGGATACGAGCAGTACGTC. It specifies CASSLSSGYEQYV.